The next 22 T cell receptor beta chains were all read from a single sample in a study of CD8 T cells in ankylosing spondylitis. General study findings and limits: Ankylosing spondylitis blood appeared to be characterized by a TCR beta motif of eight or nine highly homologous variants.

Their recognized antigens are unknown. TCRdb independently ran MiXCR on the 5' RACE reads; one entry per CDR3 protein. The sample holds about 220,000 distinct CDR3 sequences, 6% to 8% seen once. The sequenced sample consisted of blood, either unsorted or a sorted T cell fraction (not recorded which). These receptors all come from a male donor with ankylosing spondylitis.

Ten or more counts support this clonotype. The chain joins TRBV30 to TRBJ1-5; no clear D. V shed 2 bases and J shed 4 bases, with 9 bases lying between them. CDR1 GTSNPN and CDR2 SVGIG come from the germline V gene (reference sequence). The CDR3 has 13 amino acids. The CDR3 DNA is TGTGCCTGGAGTTACGGCAATAATCAGCCCCAGCATTTT. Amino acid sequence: CAWSYGNNQPQHF.

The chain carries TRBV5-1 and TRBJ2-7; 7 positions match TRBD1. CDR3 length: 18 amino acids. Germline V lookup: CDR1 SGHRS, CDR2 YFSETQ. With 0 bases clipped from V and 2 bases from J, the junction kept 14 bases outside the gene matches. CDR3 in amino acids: CASSLGWVVGQRTYEQYF. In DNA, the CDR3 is TGCGCCAGCAGCTTGGGTTGGGTCGTGGGACAGCGGACCTACGAGCAGTACTTC.

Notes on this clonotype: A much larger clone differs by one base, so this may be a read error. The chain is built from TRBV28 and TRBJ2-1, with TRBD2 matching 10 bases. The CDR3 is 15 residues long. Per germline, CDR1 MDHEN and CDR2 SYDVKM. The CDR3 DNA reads TGTGCCACCAGTCAACCAAGCGGGGGGGCCTATGAGCAGTTCTTC. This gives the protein CATSQPSGGAYEQFF.

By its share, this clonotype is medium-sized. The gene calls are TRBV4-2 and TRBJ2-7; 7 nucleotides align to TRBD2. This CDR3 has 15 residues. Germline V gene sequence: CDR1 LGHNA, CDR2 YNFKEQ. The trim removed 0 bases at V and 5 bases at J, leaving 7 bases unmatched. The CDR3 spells CASSQDWGRVNEQYF. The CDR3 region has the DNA TGTGCCAGCAGCCAAGATTGGGGGAGGGTGAACGAGCAGTACTTC.

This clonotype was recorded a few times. The CDR3: CASRETGLGQPQHF. The DNA of the CDR3 is TGTGCCAGCAGGGAAACAGGGTTAGGTCAGCCCCAGCATTTT. The genes are TRBV7-8 and TRBJ1-5; TRBD1 is a possible D gene (6 bases). CDR1 is SGHVS and CDR2 is FQNEAQ in the germline V gene. V was clipped by 6 bases and J by 6 bases, with 15 bases between them. This CDR3 has 14 amino acids.

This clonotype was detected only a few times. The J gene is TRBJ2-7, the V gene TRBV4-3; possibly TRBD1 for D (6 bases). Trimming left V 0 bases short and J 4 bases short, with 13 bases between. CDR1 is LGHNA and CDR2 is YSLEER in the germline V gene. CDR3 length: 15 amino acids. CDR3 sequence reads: CASSQDRTVRYEQYF. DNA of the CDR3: TGCGCCAGCAGCCAAGATAGGACAGTGAGATACGAGCAGTACTTC.

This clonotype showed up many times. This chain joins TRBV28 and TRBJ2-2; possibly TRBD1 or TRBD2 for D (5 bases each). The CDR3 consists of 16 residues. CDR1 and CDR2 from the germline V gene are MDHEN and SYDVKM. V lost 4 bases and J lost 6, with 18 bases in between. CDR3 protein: CASSSNEGHGAGELFF. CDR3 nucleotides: TGTGCCAGCAGTTCGAACGAAGGACACGGGGCCGGGGAGCTGTTTTTT.

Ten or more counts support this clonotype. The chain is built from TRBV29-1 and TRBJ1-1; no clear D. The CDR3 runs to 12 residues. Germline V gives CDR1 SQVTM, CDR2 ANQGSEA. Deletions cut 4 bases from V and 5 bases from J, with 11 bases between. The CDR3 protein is CSVVEGATEAFF. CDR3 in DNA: TGCAGCGTTGTCGAGGGCGCGACTGAAGCTTTCTTT.

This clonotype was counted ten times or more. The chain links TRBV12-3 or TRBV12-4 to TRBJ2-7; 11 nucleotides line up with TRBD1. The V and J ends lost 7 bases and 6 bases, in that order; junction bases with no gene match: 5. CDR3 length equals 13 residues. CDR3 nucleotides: TGTGCCAGCAACGCCGGGACAGGGGGCGAGCAGTACTTC. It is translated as CASNAGTGGEQYF.

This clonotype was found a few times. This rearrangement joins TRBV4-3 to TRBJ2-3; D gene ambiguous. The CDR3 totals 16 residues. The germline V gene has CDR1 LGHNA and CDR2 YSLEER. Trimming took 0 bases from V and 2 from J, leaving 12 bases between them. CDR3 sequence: CASSQDVSVSTDTQYF. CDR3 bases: TGCGCCAGCAGCCAAGATGTATCGGTTTCCACAGATACGCAGTATTTT.

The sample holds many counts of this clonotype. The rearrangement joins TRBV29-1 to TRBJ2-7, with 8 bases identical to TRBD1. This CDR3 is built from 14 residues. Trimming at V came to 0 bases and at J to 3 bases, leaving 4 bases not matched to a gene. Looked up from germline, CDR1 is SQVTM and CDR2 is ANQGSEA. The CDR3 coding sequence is TGCAGCGTTGAAGATCACGACAGGGGCTACGAGCAGTACTTC. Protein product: CSVEDHDRGYEQYF.

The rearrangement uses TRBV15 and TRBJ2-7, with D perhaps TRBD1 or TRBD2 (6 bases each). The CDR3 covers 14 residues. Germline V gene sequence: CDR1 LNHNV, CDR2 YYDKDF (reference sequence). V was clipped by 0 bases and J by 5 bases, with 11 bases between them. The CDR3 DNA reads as TGTGCCACCAGCAGAGATGGGGGGCGGGACGAGCAGTACTTC. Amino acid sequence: CATSRDGGRDEQYF.

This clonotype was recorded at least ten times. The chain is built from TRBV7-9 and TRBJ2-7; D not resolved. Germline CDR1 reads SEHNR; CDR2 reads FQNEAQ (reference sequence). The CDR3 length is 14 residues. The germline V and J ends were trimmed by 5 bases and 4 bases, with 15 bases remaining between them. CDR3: CASSPRELPYEQYF. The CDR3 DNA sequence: TGTGCCAGCAGCCCCCGTGAGCTCCCATACGAGCAGTACTTC.

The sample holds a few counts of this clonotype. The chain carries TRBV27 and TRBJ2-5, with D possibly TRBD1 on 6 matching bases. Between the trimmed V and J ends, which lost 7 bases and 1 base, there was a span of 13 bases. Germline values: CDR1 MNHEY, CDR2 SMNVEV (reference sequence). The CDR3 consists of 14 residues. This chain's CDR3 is CASKWTVIQETQYF. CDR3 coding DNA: TGTGCCAGCAAGTGGACAGTTATCCAAGAGACCCAGTACTTC.

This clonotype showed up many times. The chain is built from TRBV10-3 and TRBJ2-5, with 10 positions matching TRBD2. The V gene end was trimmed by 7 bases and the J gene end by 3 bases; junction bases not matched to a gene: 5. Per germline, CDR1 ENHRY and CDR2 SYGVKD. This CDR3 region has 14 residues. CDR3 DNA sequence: TGTGCCATCAAGCCTAGCGGGGGAGAAGAGACCCAGTACTTC. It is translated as CAIKPSGGEETQYF.

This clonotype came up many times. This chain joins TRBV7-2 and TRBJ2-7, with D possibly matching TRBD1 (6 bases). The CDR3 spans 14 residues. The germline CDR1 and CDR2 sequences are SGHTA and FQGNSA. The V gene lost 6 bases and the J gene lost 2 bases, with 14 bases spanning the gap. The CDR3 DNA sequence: TGTGCCAGCAGTTTCGCCGGACAGACCTACGAGCAGTACTTC. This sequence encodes CASSFAGQTYEQYF.

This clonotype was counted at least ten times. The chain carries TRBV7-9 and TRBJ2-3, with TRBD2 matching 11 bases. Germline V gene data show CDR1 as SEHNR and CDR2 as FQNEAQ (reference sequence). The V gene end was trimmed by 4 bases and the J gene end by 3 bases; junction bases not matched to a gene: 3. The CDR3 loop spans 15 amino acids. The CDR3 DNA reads TGTGCCAGCAGCTCACTAGCGGGGGAAACAGATACGCAGTATTTT. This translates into CASSSLAGETDTQYF.

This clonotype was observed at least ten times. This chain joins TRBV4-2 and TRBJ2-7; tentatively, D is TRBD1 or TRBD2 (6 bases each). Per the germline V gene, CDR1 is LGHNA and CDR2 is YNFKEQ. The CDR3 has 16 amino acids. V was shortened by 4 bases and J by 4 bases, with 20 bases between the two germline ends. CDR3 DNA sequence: TGTGCCAGCAGCCGGGGGCGAGGGACTGCAGGATACGAGCAGTACTTC. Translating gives CASSRGRGTAGYEQYF.

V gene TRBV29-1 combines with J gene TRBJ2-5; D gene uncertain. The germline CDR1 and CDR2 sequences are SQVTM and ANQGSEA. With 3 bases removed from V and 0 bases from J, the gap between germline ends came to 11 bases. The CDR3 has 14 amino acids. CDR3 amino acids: CSVDLSQYQETQYF. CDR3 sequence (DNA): TGCAGCGTTGACCTTTCCCAGTACCAAGAGACCCAGTACTTC.

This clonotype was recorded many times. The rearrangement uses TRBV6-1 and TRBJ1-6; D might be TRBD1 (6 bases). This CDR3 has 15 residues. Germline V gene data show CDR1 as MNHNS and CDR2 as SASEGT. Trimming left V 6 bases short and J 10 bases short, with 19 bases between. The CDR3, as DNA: TGTGCCAGCAGCCAAAGACAGGTAGCAGGATCACCCCTCCACTTT. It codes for CASSQRQVAGSPLHF.

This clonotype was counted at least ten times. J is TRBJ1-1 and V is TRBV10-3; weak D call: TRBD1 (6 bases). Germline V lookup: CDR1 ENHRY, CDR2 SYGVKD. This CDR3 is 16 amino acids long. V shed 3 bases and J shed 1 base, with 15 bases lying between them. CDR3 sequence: CAISDPTLGGNTEAFF. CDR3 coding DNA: TGTGCCATCAGTGACCCGACGTTAGGGGGGAACACTGAAGCTTTCTTT.

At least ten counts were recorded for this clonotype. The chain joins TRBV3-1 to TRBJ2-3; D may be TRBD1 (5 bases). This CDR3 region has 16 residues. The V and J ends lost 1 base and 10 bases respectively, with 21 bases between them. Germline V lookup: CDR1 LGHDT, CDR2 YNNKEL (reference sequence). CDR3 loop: CASSQVTGAGKRAQYF. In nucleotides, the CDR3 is TGTGCCAGCAGCCAAGTAACAGGCGCCGGCAAACGTGCGCAGTATTTT.